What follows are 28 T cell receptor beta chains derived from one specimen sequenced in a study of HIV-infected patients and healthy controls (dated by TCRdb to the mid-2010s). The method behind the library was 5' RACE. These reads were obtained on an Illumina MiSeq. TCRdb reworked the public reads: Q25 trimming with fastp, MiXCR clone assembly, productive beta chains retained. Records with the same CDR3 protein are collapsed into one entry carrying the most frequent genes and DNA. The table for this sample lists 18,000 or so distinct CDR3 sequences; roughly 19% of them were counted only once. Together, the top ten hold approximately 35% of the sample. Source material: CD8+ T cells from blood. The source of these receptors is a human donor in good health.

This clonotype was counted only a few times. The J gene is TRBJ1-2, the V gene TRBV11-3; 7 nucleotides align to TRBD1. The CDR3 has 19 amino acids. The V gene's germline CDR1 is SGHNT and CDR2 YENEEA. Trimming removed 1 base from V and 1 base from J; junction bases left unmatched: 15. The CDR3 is CASSLVLEPKTGCNYGYTF. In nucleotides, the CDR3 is TGTGCCAGCAGCTTAGTTTTGGAACCAAAGACAGGGTGTAACTATGGCTACACCTTC.

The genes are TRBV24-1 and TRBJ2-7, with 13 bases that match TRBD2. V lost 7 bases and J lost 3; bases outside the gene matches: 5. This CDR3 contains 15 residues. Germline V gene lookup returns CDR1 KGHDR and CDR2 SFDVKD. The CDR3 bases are TGTGCCACCAGCCAGACTAGCGGGGGGTTCTACGAGCAGTACTTC. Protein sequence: CATSQTSGGFYEQYF.

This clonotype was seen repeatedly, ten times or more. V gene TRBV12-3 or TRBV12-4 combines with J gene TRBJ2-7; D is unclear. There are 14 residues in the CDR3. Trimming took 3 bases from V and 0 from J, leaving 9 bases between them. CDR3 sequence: CASSFARSSYEQYF. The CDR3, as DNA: TGTGCCAGCAGTTTCGCTAGGAGCTCCTACGAGCAGTACTTC.

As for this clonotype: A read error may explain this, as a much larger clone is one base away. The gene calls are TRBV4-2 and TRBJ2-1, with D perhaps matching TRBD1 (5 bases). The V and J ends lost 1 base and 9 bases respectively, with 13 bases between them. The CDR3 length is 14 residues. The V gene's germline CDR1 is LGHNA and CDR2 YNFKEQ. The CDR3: CASSQGGAASEQFF. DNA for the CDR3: TGTGCCAGCAGCCAAGGTGGGGCGGCGAGTGAGCAGTTCTTC.

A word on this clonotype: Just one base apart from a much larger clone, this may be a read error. CDR3 in amino acids: CASSLAGPFTKQYF. Here the CDR3 DNA reads TGTGCCAGCAGCTTAGCTGGCCCTTTTACGAAGCAGTACTTC. The chain has TRBV7-2 and TRBJ2-7; D call uncertain. The V gene lost 0 bases and the J gene lost 8 bases, with 14 bases spanning the gap. From germline, CDR1 is SGHTA and CDR2 FQGNSA. The CDR3 sequence is 14 residues long. Full variable domain (remainder filled in from reference TRBV7-2 and TRBJ2-7): GAGVSQSPSNKVTEKGKDVELRCDPISGHTALYWYRQSLGQGLEFLIYFQGNSAPDKSGLPSDRFSAERTGGSVSTLTIQRTQQEDSAVYLCASSLAGPFTKQYFGPGTRLTVT.

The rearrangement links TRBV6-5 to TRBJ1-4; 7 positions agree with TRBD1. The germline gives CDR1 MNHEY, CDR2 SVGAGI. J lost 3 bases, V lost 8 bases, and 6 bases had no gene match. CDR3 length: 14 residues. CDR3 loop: CASGNRGPNEKLFF. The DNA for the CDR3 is TGTGCCAGCGGCAACAGGGGCCCTAATGAAAAACTGTTTTTT.

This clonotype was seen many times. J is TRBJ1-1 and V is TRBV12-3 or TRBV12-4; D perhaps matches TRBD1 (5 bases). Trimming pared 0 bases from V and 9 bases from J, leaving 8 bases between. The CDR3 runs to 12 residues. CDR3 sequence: CASSLATDQAFF. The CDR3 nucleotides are TGTGCCAGCAGTTTAGCGACAGATCAAGCTTTCTTT.

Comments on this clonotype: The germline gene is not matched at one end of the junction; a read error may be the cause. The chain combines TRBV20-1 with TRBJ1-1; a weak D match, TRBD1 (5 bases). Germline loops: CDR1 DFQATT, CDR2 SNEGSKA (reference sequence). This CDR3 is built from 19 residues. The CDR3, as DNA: TGCAGGGCTAGAGATGTGGTAGTGGGACGGAACGCGACGAACACTGAAGCTTTCTTT. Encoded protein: CRARDVVVGRNATNTEAFF.

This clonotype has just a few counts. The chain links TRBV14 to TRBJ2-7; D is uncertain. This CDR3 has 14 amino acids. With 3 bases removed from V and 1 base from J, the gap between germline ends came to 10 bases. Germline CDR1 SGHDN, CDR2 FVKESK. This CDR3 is CASSHLGTSYEQYF. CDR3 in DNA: TGTGCCAGCAGCCATTTGGGCACATCCTACGAGCAGTACTTC.

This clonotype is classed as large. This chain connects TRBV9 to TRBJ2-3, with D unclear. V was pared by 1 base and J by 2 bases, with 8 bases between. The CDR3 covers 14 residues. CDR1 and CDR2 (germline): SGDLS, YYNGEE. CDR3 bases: TGTGCCAGCAGCGTAAACACTTTCACAGATACGCAGTATTTT. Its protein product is CASSVNTFTDTQYF.

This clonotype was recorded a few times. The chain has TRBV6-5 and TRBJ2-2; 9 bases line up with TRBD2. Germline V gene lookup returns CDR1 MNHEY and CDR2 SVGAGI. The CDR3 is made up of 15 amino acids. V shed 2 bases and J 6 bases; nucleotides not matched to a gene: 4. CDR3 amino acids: CASSYEAGGPGELFF. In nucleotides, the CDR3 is TGTGCCAGCAGTTACGAGGCGGGGGGGCCCGGGGAGCTGTTTTTT.

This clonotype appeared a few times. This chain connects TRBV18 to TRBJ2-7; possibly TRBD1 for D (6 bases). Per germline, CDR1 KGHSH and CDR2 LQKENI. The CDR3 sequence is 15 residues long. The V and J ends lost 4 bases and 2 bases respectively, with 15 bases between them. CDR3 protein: CASSLQDRGPYEQYF. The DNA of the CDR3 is TGTGCCAGCTCACTCCAGGACAGAGGACCCTACGAGCAGTACTTC.

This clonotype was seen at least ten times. The CDR3 protein is CASSLEQGFYNEQFF. CDR3 DNA sequence: TGTGCCAGCAGCTTGGAACAGGGTTTCTACAATGAGCAGTTCTTC. This chain joins TRBV5-6 and TRBJ2-1, with D perhaps matching TRBD1 (6 bases). This CDR3 comprises 15 residues. Germline V gene sequence: CDR1 SGHDT, CDR2 YYEEEE. V lost 0 bases and J lost 3, with 10 bases in between.

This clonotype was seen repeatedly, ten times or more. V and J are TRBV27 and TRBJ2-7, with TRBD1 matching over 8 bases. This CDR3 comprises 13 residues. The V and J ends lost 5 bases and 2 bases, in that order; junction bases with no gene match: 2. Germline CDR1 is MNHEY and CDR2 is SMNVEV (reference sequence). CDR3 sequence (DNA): TGTGCCAGCAGTCACAGGGGGGCCTACGAGCAGTACTTC. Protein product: CASSHRGAYEQYF.

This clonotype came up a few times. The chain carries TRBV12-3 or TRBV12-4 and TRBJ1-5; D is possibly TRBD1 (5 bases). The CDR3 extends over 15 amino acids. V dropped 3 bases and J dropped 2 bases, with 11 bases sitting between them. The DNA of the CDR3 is TGTGCCAGCAGTTTGTACCTAGGGGGCAATCAGCCCCAGCATTTT. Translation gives CASSLYLGGNQPQHF.

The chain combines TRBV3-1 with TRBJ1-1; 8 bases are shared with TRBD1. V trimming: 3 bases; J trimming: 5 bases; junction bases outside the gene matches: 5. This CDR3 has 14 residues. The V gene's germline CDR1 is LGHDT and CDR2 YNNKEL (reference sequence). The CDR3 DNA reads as TGTGCCAGCAGCCATCCAGGGGGCTGGACTGAAGCTTTCTTT. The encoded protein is CASSHPGGWTEAFF.

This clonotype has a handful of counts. CDR3 region: CASSSSPGYEQYF. CDR3 nucleotides: TGTGCCAGCAGTTCCTCCCCGGGCTACGAGCAGTACTTC. J is TRBJ2-7 and V is TRBV6-2 or TRBV6-3; D is uncertain. The CDR3 loop spans 13 amino acids. From germline, CDR1 is MNHEY and CDR2 SVGEGT. V dropped 4 bases and J dropped 3 bases, with 10 bases sitting between them.

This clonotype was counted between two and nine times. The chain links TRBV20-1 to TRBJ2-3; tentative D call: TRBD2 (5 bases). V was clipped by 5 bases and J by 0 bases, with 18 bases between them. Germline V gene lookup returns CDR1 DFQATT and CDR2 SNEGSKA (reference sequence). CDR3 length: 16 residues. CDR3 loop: CSAAQRRGLSTDTQYF. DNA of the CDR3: TGCAGTGCTGCCCAACGACGTGGACTCAGCACAGATACGCAGTATTTT.

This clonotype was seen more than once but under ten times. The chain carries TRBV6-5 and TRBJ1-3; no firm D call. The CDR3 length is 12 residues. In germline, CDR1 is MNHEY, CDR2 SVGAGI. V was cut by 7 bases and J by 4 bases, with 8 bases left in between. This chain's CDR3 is CASTDLGNTIYF. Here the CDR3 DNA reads TGTGCCAGCACCGACCTCGGAAACACCATATATTTT.

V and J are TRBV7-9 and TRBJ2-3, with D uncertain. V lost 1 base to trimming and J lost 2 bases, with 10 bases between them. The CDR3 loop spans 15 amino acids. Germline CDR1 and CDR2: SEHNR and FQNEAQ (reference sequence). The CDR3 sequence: CASSLVGSYTDTQYF. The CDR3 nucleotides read TGTGCCAGCAGCTTAGTTGGCTCGTACACAGATACGCAGTATTTT.

CDR3 nucleotide sequence: TGTGCCAGTAGTCTCATCCCTAGCTCCTACAATGAGCAGTTCTTC. This gives the protein CASSLIPSSYNEQFF. The chain carries TRBV19 and TRBJ2-1; D ambiguous. This CDR3 is 15 amino acids long. Germline CDR1 and CDR2: LNHDA and SQIVND (reference sequence). V was clipped by 5 bases and J by 0 bases, with 11 bases between them.

CDR3 bases: TGCGCCAGCAGCCAAGAATCTCCTAGCTCCTACAATGAGCAGTTCTTC. This translates into CASSQESPSSYNEQFF. The chain recombines TRBV4-1 with TRBJ2-1; D remains ambiguous. This CDR3 contains 16 residues. Germline lookup yields CDR1 MGHRA and CDR2 YSYEKL. Trimming shortened V by 0 bases and J by 0 bases, and 9 bases separated the two germline ends.

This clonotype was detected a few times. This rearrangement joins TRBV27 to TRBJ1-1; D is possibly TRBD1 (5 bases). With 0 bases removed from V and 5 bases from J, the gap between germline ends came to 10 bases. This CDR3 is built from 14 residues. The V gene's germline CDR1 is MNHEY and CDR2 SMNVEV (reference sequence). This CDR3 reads CASSLSLGQTEAFF. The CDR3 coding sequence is TGTGCCAGCAGTTTATCGCTGGGGCAGACTGAAGCTTTCTTT.

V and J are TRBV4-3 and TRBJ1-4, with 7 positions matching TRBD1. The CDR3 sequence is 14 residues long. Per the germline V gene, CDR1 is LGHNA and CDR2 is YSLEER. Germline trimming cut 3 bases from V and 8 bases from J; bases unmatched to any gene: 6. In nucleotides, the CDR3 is TGCGCCAGCAGCCATGAACAGGGGCGAGAAAAACTGTTTTTT. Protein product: CASSHEQGREKLFF.

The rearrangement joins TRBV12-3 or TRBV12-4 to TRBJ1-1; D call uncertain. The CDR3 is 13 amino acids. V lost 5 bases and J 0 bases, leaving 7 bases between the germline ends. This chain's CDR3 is CASSPTLNTEAFF. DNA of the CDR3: TGTGCCAGCAGTCCGACATTGAACACTGAAGCTTTCTTT.

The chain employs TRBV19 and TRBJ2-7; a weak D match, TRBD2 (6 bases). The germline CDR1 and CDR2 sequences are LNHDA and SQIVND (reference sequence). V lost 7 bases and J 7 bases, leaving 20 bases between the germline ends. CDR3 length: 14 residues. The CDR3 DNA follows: TGTGCCAGTAAAGGGCGGGGAATCGCGGAAGAGCAGTACTTC. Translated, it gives CASKGRGIAEEQYF. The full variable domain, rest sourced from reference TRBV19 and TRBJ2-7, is DGGITQSPKYLFRKEGQNVTLSCEQNLNHDAMYWYRQDPGQGLRLIYYSQIVNDFQKGDIAEGYSVSREKKESFPLTVTSAQKNPTAFYLCASKGRGIAEEQYFGPGTRLTVT.

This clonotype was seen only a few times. The chain's CDR3 is CASGWTGPTNYGYTF. The CDR3 DNA reads TGTGCCAGCGGCTGGACCGGGCCAACTAACTATGGCTACACCTTC. This chain uses TRBV7-9 with TRBJ1-2; no clear D gene. Germline-derived CDR1 and CDR2 are SEHNR and FQNEAQ (reference sequence). The CDR3 length is 15 residues. V lost 8 bases, J lost 0 bases, and 16 bases lay in between.

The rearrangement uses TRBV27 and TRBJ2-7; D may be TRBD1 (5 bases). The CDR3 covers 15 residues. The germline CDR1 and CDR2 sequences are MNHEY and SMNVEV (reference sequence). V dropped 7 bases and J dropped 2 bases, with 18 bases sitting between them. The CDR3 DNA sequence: TGTGCCAGCACCCTGGGATGGGGCCTACCCTACGAGCAGTACTTC. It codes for CASTLGWGLPYEQYF.